The sequence of this T cell receptor (beta chain) was determined in a study of PD-1 blockade in classical Hodgkin lymphoma. Libraries were prepared by immunoSEQ multiplex PCR; TCRdb keeps only in-frame clonotypes and omits some of them. The sample lists roughly 30,000 clones, around 84% occurring once. Time point given: cycle 4 day 1 (C4D1), after 5 to 7 weeks of nivolumab. Each and every patient relapsed after autologous stem cell transplantation, and patients got differing brentuximab vedotin exposure. Out of thawed PBMCs, magnetic negative selection purified CD4+ T cells. This TCR derives from a human donor with classical Hodgkin lymphoma. Sample: CD4+ T cells from blood, taken before the fourth cycle of nivolumab.

The CDR3 here is CASSPALNTEAFF. In DNA form, the CDR3 reads TGTGCCAGCAGCCCCGCCCTTAACACTGAAGCTTTCTTT. The V gene is TRBV7-7, the J gene TRBJ1-1; unclear D gene. Per the germline V gene, CDR1 is SSHAT and CDR2 is FNYEAQ (reference sequence). The CDR3 has 13 amino acids. Trimming took 5 bases from V and 2 from J, leaving 9 bases between them.